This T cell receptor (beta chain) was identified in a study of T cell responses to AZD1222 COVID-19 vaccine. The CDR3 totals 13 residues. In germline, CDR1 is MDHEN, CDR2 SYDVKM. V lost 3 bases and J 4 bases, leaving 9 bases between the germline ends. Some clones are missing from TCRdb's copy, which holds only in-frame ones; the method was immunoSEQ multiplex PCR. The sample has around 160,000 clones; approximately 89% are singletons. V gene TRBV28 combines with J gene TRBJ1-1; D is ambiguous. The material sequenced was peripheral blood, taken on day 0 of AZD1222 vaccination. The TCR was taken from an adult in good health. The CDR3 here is CASSFSLGTEAFF. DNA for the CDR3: TGTGCCAGCAGTTTTTCTTTGGGCACTGAAGCTTTCTTT.